A selection of T cell receptor beta chains follows, all from one sample in a study of monozygotic twins with cystic fibrosis. The data were produced by immunoSEQ multiplex PCR, yet TCRdb's version contains in-frame clones alone and is incomplete. Of roughly 32,000 clones listed, around 96% are singletons. The sample consisted of blood. Receptors originate from a girl aged 2 to 9 with cystic fibrosis. Each CDR3 is given with its conserved first and last residue. A D gene is named only where the DNA matches it firmly. Not all rows give a size; the values are once, few, many and, for expanded clones, a class.

>TRBV7-9|-|-|TRBJ2-1
CASSSFSGSSYNEQFF
TGTGCCAGCAGCTCCTTTAGCGGAAGCTCCTACAATGAGCAGTTCTTC
>TRBV5-6|-|-|TRBJ1-2
CASSLVSSDGYTF
TGTGCCAGCAGCTTGGTTTCGTCAGATGGCTACACCTTC
>TRBV5-1|-|-|TRBJ2-1
CASRQEGEQFF
TGCGCCAGCCGCCAAGAGGGTGAGCAGTTCTTC
>TRBV29-1|-|-|TRBJ1-1
CSVEAGWRGQNTEAFF
TGCAGCGTTGAAGCGGGATGGAGGGGCCAGAACACTGAAGCTTTCTTT
>TRBV5-4|TRBD1|-|TRBJ1-2
CASSHGDRMNYGYTF
TGTGCCAGCAGCCATGGGGACAGAATGAACTATGGCTACACCTTC
>TRBV5-3|-|-|TRBJ2-7
CARSLGNCEQYF
TGTGCCAGAAGCTTGGGTAACTGCGAGCAGTACTTC
>TRBV19|TRBD1|-|TRBJ1-2
CASSRQGGLANYGYTF
TGTGCCAGTAGCCGACAGGGCGGGTTGGCTAACTATGGCTACACCTTC
>TRBV7-9|TRBD2|-|TRBJ2-7
CASREGLAGGPSYEQYF
TGTGCCAGCAGGGAGGGACTAGCGGGAGGCCCTTCCTACGAGCAGTACTTC
>TRBV5-4|-|-|TRBJ2-7
CASGGSNEQYF
TGTGCCAGCGGGGGAAGCAACGAGCAGTACTTC
>TRBV27|-|-|TRBJ1-5
CASRSVSNQPQHF
TGTGCCAGCAGGTCGGTTAGCAATCAGCCCCAGCATTTT
>TRBV27|-|-|TRBJ1-4
CASSLNRIRNEKLFF
TGTGCCAGCAGCTTGAACAGGATAAGAAATGAAAAACTGTTTTTT
>TRBV5-1|-|-|TRBJ2-2
CASSFALGAGELFF
TGCGCCAGCAGCTTTGCTTTGGGGGCCGGGGAGCTGTTTTTT
>TRBV5-6|TRBD1|-|TRBJ2-3
CASSLGWWQGVTDTQYF
TGTGCCAGCAGCTTAGGCTGGTGGCAGGGGGTCACAGATACGCAGTATTTT
>TRBV5-6|-|-|TRBJ1-5
CASSLRGYSNQPQHF
TGTGCCAGCAGCTTAAGGGGCTATAGCAATCAGCCCCAGCATTTT
>TRBV6-6|-|-|TRBJ1-4
CASSYSSGRRNEKLFF
TGTGCCAGCAGTTACTCATCGGGTCGCCGGAATGAAAAACTGTTTTTT
>TRBV7-3|TRBD2|-|TRBJ2-3
CASSLRSGNTDTQYF
TGTGCCAGCAGCTTACGTAGCGGGAACACAGATACGCAGTATTTT
>TRBV10-3|TRBD2|-|TRBJ2-1
CAISDLAGAYNEQFF
TGTGCCATCAGTGACTTAGCGGGAGCCTACAATGAGCAGTTCTTC
>TRBV30|TRBD2|-|TRBJ2-7
CAWRAHTSGTYEQYF
TGTGCCTGGAGGGCCCACACTAGCGGGACCTACGAGCAGTACTTC
>TRBV5-1|TRBD1|-|TRBJ2-3
CASSFGQGRDTQYF
TGCGCCAGCAGCTTTGGACAGGGTCGAGATACGCAGTATTTT
>TRBV7-2|-|-|TRBJ1-5
CASSLQENQPQHF
TGTGCCAGCAGCTTACAGGAAAATCAGCCCCAGCATTTT
>TRBV25-1|TRBD1|-|TRBJ1-4
CASSALGTENEKLFF
TGTGCCAGCAGTGCCCTCGGGACAGAAAATGAAAAACTGTTTTTT
>TRBV28|TRBD1|-|TRBJ2-7
CASSRPTGPSYEQYF
TGTGCCAGCAGTCGCCCGACAGGGCCTTCCTACGAGCAGTACTTC
>TRBV19|TRBD1|-|TRBJ2-6
CASSKGASGANVLTF
TGTGCCAGTAGTAAGGGGGCGTCTGGGGCCAACGTCCTGACTTTC
>TRBV29-1|-|-|TRBJ2-1
CSGRGSYNEQFF
TGCAGCGGAAGGGGGTCCTACAATGAGCAGTTCTTC
>TRBV27|-|-|TRBJ2-1
CASSLSGPEYNEQFF
TGTGCCAGCAGTTTATCGGGACCGGAATACAATGAGCAGTTCTTC
>TRBV27|-|-|TRBJ1-5
CASGQPQHF
TGTGCCAGCGGGCAGCCCCAGCATTTT
>TRBV9|-|-|TRBJ2-1
CASSVGFRTQSTNEQFF
TGTGCCAGCAGCGTAGGGTTTAGGACGCAATCCACCAATGAGCAGTTCTTC
>TRBV18|-|once|TRBJ1-5
CASQGSNQPQHF
TGTGCCAGCCAGGGGAGCAATCAGCCCCAGCATTTT
>TRBV4-1|TRBD2|-|TRBJ2-2
CASSPRLAGGPDTGELFF
TGCGCCAGCAGCCCTCGACTAGCGGGAGGGCCAGACACCGGGGAGCTGTTTTTT
>TRBV5-1|-|-|TRBJ2-3
CASSLGTQRKSGNTQYF
TGCGCCAGCAGCTTGGGAACTCAGAGGAAATCCGGAAATACGCAGTATTTT
>TRBV2|-|-|TRBJ1-5
CASTGQYNQPQHF
TGTGCCAGCACAGGGCAGTACAATCAGCCCCAGCATTTT
>TRBV7-3|TRBD1|-|TRBJ2-7
CASSRGQGPYEQYF
TGTGCCAGCAGCCGGGGACAGGGACCCTACGAGCAGTACTTC
>TRBV19|-|-|TRBJ1-5
CASSYINQPQHF
TGTGCCAGTAGTTATATCAATCAGCCCCAGCATTTT
>TRBV18|-|-|TRBJ1-5
CASSPGHGLNQPQHF
TGTGCCAGCTCACCGGGACACGGCCTCAATCAGCCCCAGCATTTT
>TRBV28|-|-|TRBJ1-1
CASVGQPGRKAFF
TGTGCCAGCGTCGGGCAACCAGGACGAAAAGCTTTCTTT
>TRBV5-1|-|-|TRBJ1-2
CASSSDSYGYTF
TGCGCCAGCAGCTCGGACAGCTATGGCTACACCTTC
>TRBV5-1|-|-|TRBJ1-3
CASSLGGSQAGNTIYF
TGCGCCAGCAGCTTGGGAGGCAGTCAGGCTGGAAACACCATATATTTT
>TRBV7-6|-|once|TRBJ1-5
CASSSASGFQPQHF
TGTGCCAGCAGCTCAGCATCGGGGTTCCAGCCCCAGCATTTT
>TRBV7-9|-|-|TRBJ1-1
CASSLVAPEAFF
TGTGCCAGCAGCTTAGTAGCTCCTGAAGCTTTCTTT
>TRBV2|-|-|TRBJ1-5
CASKATYSNQPQHF
TGTGCCAGCAAGGCGACGTATAGCAATCAGCCCCAGCATTTT
>TRBV6-1|TRBD2|-|TRBJ2-1
CASSEGTSGRYNEQFF
TGTGCCAGCAGTGAAGGGACTAGCGGGAGATACAATGAGCAGTTCTTC
>TRBV2|TRBD1|-|TRBJ1-1
CASFGTEVPNTEAFF
TGTGCCAGCTTTGGGACAGAGGTCCCGAACACTGAAGCTTTCTTT
>TRBV5-1|TRBD1|-|TRBJ2-7
CASKRTGYYEQYF
TGCGCCAGCAAGAGGACAGGGTACTACGAGCAGTACTTC
>TRBV30|TRBD1|-|TRBJ2-7
CAWSTGQGTYEQYF
TGTGCCTGGAGCACTGGACAGGGTACCTACGAGCAGTACTTC
>TRBV27|-|-|TRBJ1-5
CASSLTSTVANQPQHF
TGTGCCAGCAGTTTAACGTCGACAGTTGCCAATCAGCCCCAGCATTTT
>TRBV9|-|-|TRBJ2-7
CASSPGPGNSYEQYF
TGTGCCAGCAGCCCCGGACCCGGAAACTCCTACGAGCAGTACTTC
>TRBV7-2|-|-|TRBJ2-3
CASSLSVNAGTDTQYF
TGTGCCAGCAGCTTAAGCGTCAACGCTGGGACAGATACGCAGTATTTT
>TRBV30|-|-|TRBJ2-3
CAWSRLEGTDTQYF
TGTGCCTGGAGCCGCCTGGAGGGCACAGATACGCAGTATTTT
>TRBV5-6|-|-|TRBJ1-2
CASSWRTDYGYTF
TGTGCCAGCAGCTGGAGGACGGATTATGGCTACACCTTC
>TRBV18|-|-|TRBJ2-5
CASSPSAGGETQYF
TGTGCCAGCTCACCATCGGCAGGCGGAGAGACCCAGTACTTC
>TRBV30|-|few|TRBJ1-1
CAWSVGSGAFF
TGTGCCTGGAGTGTGGGGTCTGGGGCTTTCTTT
>TRBV30|-|-|TRBJ1-1
CAWSSGRGTEAFF
TGTGCCTGGAGTTCCGGGCGAGGGACTGAAGCTTTCTTT
>TRBV2|-|once|TRBJ1-4
CASSGKRTNEKLFF
TGTGCCAGCAGTGGGAAAAGGACTAATGAAAAACTGTTTTTT
>TRBV5-1|TRBD1|-|TRBJ1-1
CASSYGQGGTEAFF
TGCGCCAGCAGCTACGGACAGGGAGGAACTGAAGCTTTCTTT
>TRBV30|-|-|TRBJ2-1
CAWSIGRVNEQFF
TGTGCCTGGAGTATCGGCAGGGTGAATGAGCAGTTCTTC